The rows below give T cell receptor beta chains drawn from one sample of a study of T cells in Graves' hyperthyroidism and ophthalmopathy. MiXCR, run by TCRdb on the multiplex PCR reads, gives a single entry per CDR3 protein. The sample holds over 150,000 distinct CDR3 sequences; 15% to 20% are singletons and the top ten take 29%. Sequenced sample: blood. The receptors were gathered from a woman aged 45-65 years with Graves' hyperthyroidism. CDR3s include the opening cysteine and the closing phenylalanine or tryptophan.

TRBV20-1	TRBJ2-7	CSAPGTGGSYEQYF
TRBV7-9	TRBJ1-1	CASSLVGRVGTEAFF
TRBV9	TRBJ1-3	CASSAGTFPGNTIYF
TRBV2	TRBJ2-2	CASSDPGGLGELFF
TRBV27	TRBJ2-2	CASSLLYAGELFF
TRBV4-2	TRBJ2-3	CASSQDVVAGDTDTQYF
TRBV9	TRBJ2-1	CASSVQVYNEQFF
TRBV4-3	TRBJ2-3	CASSQEGQEDFTDTQYF
TRBV6-5	TRBJ1-1	CASSYSKMGGDTEAFF
TRBV5-1	TRBJ1-3	CASRTGPSSGNTIYF
TRBV27	TRBJ1-1	CASRRRQAPEAFF
TRBV30	TRBJ2-1	CAWSVLTGLAGVYEQFF
TRBV6-2/TRBV6-3	TRBJ2-1	CASSSDGTSSYNEQFF
TRBV9	TRBJ1-6	CASSTRQENSPLHF
TRBV6-2/TRBV6-3	TRBJ2-7	CASSYSTGFYEQYF
TRBV6-1	TRBJ1-2	CASTDGGAYGYTF
TRBV20-1	TRBJ2-3	CSAPIAGGLDTQYF
TRBV7-9	TRBJ1-1	CASTSPRQVNTEAFF
TRBV3-1	TRBJ1-4	CASSFGPEKLFF
TRBV28	TRBJ1-1	CASSTGGRMGNTEAFF
TRBV11-3	TRBJ2-6	CASGSGANVLTF
TRBV12-3/TRBV12-4	TRBJ1-1	CASSLRTGLNTEAFF
TRBV11-2	TRBJ1-2	CASSSNRGQGGYTF
TRBV11-2	TRBJ2-3	CASSTWDREPSTDTQYF
TRBV3-1	TRBJ1-4	CASSPGTARAEKLFF
TRBV20-1	TRBJ2-1	CSARLSGRALTARGYNEQFF
TRBV7-9	TRBJ1-1	CASSLKQGARSTEAFF
TRBV13	TRBJ1-2	CASSFRAGLSYPNYGYTF
TRBV2	TRBJ2-7	CASSAAGVRQYF
TRBV6-9	TRBJ1-6	CASSYSDSHSPLHF
TRBV6-1	TRBJ1-2	CASTTGHYGYTF
TRBV27	TRBJ1-4	CASRDRNNEKLFF
TRBV20-1	TRBJ1-1	CSARDSGVYTEAFF
TRBV7-2	TRBJ2-7	CASSSLPFSGGGGYEQYF
TRBV18	TRBJ2-1	CASSPALAGGAYEQFF
TRBV20-1	TRBJ1-1	CSARDRATGDTEAFF
TRBV6-2/TRBV6-3	TRBJ2-3	CVSSMGQLAGERADTQYF
TRBV7-9	TRBJ1-1	CASSLGHEAFF
TRBV3-1	TRBJ1-3	CASSHRTGPETIYF
TRBV7-3	TRBJ2-1	CASSSGLAEASEQFF
TRBV2	TRBJ2-7	CASKDVGSGSSEQYF
TRBV6-2/TRBV6-3	TRBJ2-3	CASSSAGTSITDTQYF
TRBV7-9	TRBJ1-2	CASSQDPTEYTF
TRBV12-5	TRBJ2-3	CASSPDGTLDTQYF
TRBV19	TRBJ1-1	CASTPYGLNTEAFF
TRBV6-1	TRBJ1-6	CASSEARGAGNSPLHF
TRBV3-1	TRBJ2-7	CASSQSSSGGSHEQYF
TRBV2	TRBJ1-1	CASSDWGRDTEAFF
TRBV7-2	TRBJ2-3	CASSPAGTSTDTQYF
TRBV4-1	TRBJ2-7	CASSQGISGGIVYEQYF
TRBV12-3/TRBV12-4	TRBJ2-1	CASTGDSYNEQFF
TRBV4-3	TRBJ2-3	CASSQDSLSGGATDTQYF
TRBV28	TRBJ2-3	CASSGGGLSQYF
TRBV5-1	TRBJ2-1	CASSLIGGSYNEQFF
TRBV27	TRBJ2-7	CASSLAGASYEQYF